The 8 T cell receptor beta chains listed next were all sequenced from one sample in a study of T cell changes during pregnancy in multiple sclerosis. The table came from immunoSEQ multiplex PCR; TCRdb's copy has only in-frame clones and leaves some out. The profile shows 60,000 to 65,000 clones, 80% to 95% of them singletons. Sequenced material: peripheral blood, taken in the first trimester of pregnancy. Receptor source: a female donor with multiple sclerosis, enrolled in a pregnancy study.

The rearrangement joins TRBV15 to TRBJ1-4; D is possibly TRBD1 (5 bases). CDR1 is LNHNV and CDR2 is YYDKDF in the germline V gene (reference sequence). The V and J ends lost 5 bases and 7 bases respectively, with 26 bases between them. This CDR3 contains 18 residues. The CDR3 sequence: CATSVEVAGLHGFEKLFF. CDR3 coding DNA: TGTGCCACCAGCGTGGAGGTTGCGGGGCTACATGGGTTTGAAAAACTGTTTTTT.

The V and J genes are TRBV4-1 and TRBJ1-2, with D hard to call. The CDR3 has 11 residues. The germline gives CDR1 MGHRA, CDR2 YSYEKL. V lost 10 bases and J lost 3, with 9 bases in between. The CDR3 DNA follows: TGCGCCACCCTCGGGGACTATGGCTACACCTTC. This encodes CATLGDYGYTF.

The chain has TRBV6-4 and TRBJ2-3; tentatively, D is TRBD2 (6 bases). The CDR3 is 15 amino acids. Germline V lookup: CDR1 MRHNA, CDR2 SNTAGT. V was cut by 2 bases and J by 2 bases, with 11 bases left in between. The CDR3 DNA reads TGTGCCAGCAGTGACGGGCGGGGCCCCACAGATACGCAGTATTTT. As protein: CASSDGRGPTDTQYF.

V and J are TRBV30 and TRBJ2-7; 9 bases line up with TRBD1. V shed 7 bases and J 7 bases; nucleotides not matched to a gene: 5. CDR1 is GTSNPN, CDR2 SVGIG, per germline (reference sequence). This CDR3 is 11 amino acids long. CDR3 DNA: TGTGCCTCCGGGACAGGGCCTGAGCAGTACTTC. Residues: CASGTGPEQYF.

The chain has TRBV6-5 and TRBJ2-3, with D possibly being TRBD1 (5 bases). In germline, CDR1 is MNHEY, CDR2 SVGAGI. The CDR3 is made up of 14 amino acids. The V end was cut by 8 bases, the J end by 2 bases, with 14 bases between. Written as DNA, the CDR3 is TGTGCCAGCCAAGGGGTAGGGCCCACAGATACGCAGTATTTT. Its translation: CASQGVGPTDTQYF.

This chain connects TRBV27 to TRBJ1-2; D perhaps matches TRBD1 (6 bases). The CDR3 contains 13 residues. The V end lost 8 bases, the J end lost 8 bases, and 18 bases lay between the germline ends. Germline-derived CDR1 and CDR2 are MNHEY and SMNVEV (reference sequence). The CDR3: CASGISGQIGYTF. CDR3 nucleotide sequence: TGTGCCAGCGGCATAAGTGGACAGATCGGCTACACCTTC.

The CDR3 protein is CAIKEWDRADYEQYF. CDR3 in DNA: TGTGCCATCAAAGAGTGGGACAGGGCAGACTACGAGCAGTACTTC. The chain combines TRBV10-3 with TRBJ2-7, with 9 bases matching TRBD1. The CDR3 has 15 residues. Unmatched junction bases numbered 10, after V lost 7 bases and J lost 3 bases. Germline CDR1 is ENHRY and CDR2 is SYGVKD.

This chain connects TRBV28 to TRBJ1-1, with 7 bases aligning to TRBD1. From germline, CDR1 is MDHEN and CDR2 SYDVKM. The J segment lost 9 bases and the V segment lost 6 bases, leaving 10 bases of the junction unmatched. The CDR3 extends over 13 amino acids. CDR3 in DNA: TGTGCCAGCAGCGTGACAGGGATAGTGAAAGCTTTCTTT. Its translation: CASSVTGIVKAFF.